This TCR beta chain was documented in a study of T cells in Graves' hyperthyroidism and ophthalmopathy. Study-wide results and limits: In the blood, most expanded thyroid clonotypes above 0.001 appeared as well. Ophthalmopathy was distinguished from stable hyperthyroidism by 13 V-J signatures.

Ophthalmopathy patients had moderate-to-severe active disease, CAS ≥3, NOSPECS ≥4, and disease duration under 3 months. There were TCR beta CDR3 regions amplified from RNA transcripts. The HTBI primer set drove a first-round RT-PCR of the TCR CDR3. MiXCR was run by TCRdb on the multiplex PCR reads, yielding one entry per CDR3 protein. The sample yields around 360,000 distinct CDR3 sequences, roughly 15% seen once. This clonotype was seen more than once but under ten times. What it binds is not known. The sequenced sample consisted of blood. This receptor was taken from a woman aged 60 to 75 with Graves' ophthalmopathy.

CDR3 region: CASSVTGSGEAFF. DNA of the CDR3: TGTGCCAGCAGCGTCACAGGGTCTGGTGAAGCTTTCTTT. The rearrangement links TRBV9 to TRBJ1-1; D perhaps matches TRBD1 (6 bases). Trimming removed 2 bases at V and 7 bases at J, with 12 bases between. Germline CDR1 reads SGDLS; CDR2 reads YYNGEE. CDR3 length equals 13 residues.